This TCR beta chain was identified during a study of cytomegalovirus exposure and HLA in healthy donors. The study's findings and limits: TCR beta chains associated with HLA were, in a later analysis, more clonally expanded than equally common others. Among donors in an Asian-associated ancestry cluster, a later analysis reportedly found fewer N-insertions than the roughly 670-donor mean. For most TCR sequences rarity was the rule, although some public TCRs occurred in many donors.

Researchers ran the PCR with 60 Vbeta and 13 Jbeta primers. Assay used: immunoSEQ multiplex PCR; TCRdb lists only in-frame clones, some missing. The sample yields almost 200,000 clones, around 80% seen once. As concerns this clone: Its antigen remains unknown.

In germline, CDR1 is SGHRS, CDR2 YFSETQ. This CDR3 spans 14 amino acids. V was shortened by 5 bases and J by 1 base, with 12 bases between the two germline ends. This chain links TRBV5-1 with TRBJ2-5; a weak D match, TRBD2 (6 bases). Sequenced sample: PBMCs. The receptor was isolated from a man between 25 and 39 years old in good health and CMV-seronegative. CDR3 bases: TGCGCCAGCAGTCGGGACTCGGGCCAAGAGACCCAGTACTTC. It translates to CASSRDSGQETQYF. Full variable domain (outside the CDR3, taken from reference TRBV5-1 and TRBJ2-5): KAGVTQTPRYLIKTRGQQVTLSCSPISGHRSVSWYQQTPGQGLQFLFEYFSETQRNKGNFPGRFSGRQFSNSRSEMNVSTLELGDSALYLCASSRDSGQETQYFGPGTRLLVL.